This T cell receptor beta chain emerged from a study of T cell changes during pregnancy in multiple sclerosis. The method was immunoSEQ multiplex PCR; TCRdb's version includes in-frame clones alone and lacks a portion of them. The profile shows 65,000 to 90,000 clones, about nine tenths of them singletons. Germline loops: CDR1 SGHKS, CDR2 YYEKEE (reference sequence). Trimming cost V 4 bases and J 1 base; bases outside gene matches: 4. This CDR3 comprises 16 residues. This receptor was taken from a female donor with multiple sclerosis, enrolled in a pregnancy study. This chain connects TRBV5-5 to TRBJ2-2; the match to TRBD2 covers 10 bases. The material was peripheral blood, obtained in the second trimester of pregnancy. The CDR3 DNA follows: TGTGCCAGCAGCCAAGTAGCGGGAGGGAACACCGGGGAGCTGTTTTTT. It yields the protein CASSQVAGGNTGELFF.